This record covers a single TCR beta chain. Its target is unknown. This specimen belongs to a study of CD8 T cells in ankylosing spondylitis. Overall study findings and caveats: It was reported that disease-linked clones were significantly enriched in matched ankylosing spondylitis synovial fluid. Certain motif variants had earlier been reported in reactive arthritis synovial fluid and blood. A CD8+ phenotype characterized the disease-linked clones, which were relatively rare in peripheral blood. Blood from ankylosing spondylitis patients appeared to carry a characteristic roughly 8-variant TCR beta motif.

Germline V gene sequence: CDR1 SGHTA, CDR2 FQGNSA. J lost 4 bases, V lost 5 bases, and 5 bases had no gene match. CDR3 size: 15 residues. It was by quantitative 5'-RACE with molecular barcodes that TCR beta libraries were made. One entry per CDR3 protein, called by TCRdb with MiXCR from the 5' RACE reads. The sample comprises around 450,000 distinct CDR3 sequences, roughly 26% of which are singletons, and 0.89% rests with the top ten. This sequence originates from a male donor with ankylosing spondylitis. The gene calls are TRBV7-2 and TRBJ2-1, with TRBD2 matching over 10 bases. The sequencing sample was made of blood, either unsorted or a sorted T cell fraction (not recorded which). CDR3 region: CASSQQLAGYNEQFF. The DNA of the CDR3 is TGTGCCAGCAGCCAACAACTAGCGGGGTACAATGAGCAGTTCTTC.